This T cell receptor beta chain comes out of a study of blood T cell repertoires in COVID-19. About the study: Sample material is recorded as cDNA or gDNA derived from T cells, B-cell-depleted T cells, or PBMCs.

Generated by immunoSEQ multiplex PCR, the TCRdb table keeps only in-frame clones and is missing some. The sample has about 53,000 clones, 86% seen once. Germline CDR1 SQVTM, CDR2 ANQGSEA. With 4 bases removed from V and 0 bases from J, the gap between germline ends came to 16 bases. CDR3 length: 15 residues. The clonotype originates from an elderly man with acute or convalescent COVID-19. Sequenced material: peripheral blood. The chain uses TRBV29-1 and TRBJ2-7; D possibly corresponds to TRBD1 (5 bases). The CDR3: CSVVAGPTNSYEQYF. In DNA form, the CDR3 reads TGCAGCGTTGTCGCAGGGCCCACTAACTCCTACGAGCAGTACTTC.